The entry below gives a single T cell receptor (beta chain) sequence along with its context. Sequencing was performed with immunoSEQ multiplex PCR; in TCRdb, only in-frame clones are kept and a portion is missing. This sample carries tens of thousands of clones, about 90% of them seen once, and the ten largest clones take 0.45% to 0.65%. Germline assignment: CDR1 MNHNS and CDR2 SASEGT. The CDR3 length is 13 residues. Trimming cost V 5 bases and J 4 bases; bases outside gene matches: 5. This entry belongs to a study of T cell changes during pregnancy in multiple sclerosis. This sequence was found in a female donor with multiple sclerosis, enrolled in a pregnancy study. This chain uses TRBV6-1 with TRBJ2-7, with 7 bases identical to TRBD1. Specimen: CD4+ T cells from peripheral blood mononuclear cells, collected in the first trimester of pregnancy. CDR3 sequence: CASSRTGSYEQYF. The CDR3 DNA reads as TGTGCCAGCAGTAGGACAGGTTCTTACGAGCAGTACTTC.